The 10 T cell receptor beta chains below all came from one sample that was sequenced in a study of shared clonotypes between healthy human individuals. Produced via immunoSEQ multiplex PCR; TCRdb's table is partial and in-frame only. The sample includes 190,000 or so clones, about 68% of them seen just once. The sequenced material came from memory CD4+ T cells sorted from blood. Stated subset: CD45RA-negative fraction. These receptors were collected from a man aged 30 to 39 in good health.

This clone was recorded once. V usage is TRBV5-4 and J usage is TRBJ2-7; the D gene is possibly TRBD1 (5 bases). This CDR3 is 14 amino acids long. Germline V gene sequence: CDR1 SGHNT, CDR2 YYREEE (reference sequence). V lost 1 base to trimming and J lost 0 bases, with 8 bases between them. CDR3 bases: TGTGCCAGCAGCTTGTCCGACAGCTCCTACGAGCAGTACTTC. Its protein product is CASSLSDSSYEQYF.

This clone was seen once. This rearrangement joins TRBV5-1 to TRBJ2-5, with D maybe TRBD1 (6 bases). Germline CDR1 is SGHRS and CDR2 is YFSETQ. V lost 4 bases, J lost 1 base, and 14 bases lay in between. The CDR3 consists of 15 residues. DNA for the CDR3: TGCGCCAGCAGCGCCTTACAGGGTTTCCAAGAGACCCAGTACTTC. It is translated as CASSALQGFQETQYF.

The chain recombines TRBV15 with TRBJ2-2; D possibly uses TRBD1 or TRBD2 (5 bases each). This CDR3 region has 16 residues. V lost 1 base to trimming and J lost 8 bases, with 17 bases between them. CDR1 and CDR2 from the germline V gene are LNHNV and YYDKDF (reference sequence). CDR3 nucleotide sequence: TGTGCCACCAGCAGAGCTACCGGGACCTCAGGGGGGGAGCTGTTTTTT. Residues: CATSRATGTSGGELFF.

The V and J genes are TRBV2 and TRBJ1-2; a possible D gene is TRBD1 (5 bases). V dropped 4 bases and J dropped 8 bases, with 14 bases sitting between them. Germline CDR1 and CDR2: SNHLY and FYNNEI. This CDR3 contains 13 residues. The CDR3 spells CASSVKQEGGYTF. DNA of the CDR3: TGTGCCAGCAGTGTTAAACAGGAGGGCGGCTACACCTTC. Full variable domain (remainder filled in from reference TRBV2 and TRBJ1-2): EPEVTQTPSHQVTQMGQEVILRCVPISNHLYFYWYRQILGQKVEFLVSFYNNEISEKSEIFDDQFSVERPDGSNFTLKIRSTKLEDSAMYFCASSVKQEGGYTFGSGTRLTVV.

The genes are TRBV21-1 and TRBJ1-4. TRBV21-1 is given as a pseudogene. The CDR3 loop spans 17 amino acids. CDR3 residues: CASSNKVLRSFDEKLFF. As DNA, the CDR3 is TGTGCCAGCAGCAATAAAGTACTCCGATCGTTCGATGAAAAACTGTTTTTT.

CDR3 sequence: CASSHQGATEKLFF. The CDR3 DNA reads as TGTGCCAGCAGTCACCAGGGGGCCACGGAAAAACTGTTTTTT. The rearrangement links TRBV6-1 to TRBJ1-4; 8 bases are a match to TRBD1. CDR1 is MNHNS and CDR2 is SASEGT in the germline V gene. V lost 5 bases and J lost 8; bases outside the gene matches: 7. The CDR3 totals 14 residues.

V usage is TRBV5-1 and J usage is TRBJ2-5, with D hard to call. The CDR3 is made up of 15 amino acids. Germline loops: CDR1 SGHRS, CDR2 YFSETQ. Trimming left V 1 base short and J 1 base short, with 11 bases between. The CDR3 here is CASSLMPAAQETQYF. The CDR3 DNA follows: TGCGCCAGCAGCTTGATGCCCGCGGCCCAAGAGACCCAGTACTTC.

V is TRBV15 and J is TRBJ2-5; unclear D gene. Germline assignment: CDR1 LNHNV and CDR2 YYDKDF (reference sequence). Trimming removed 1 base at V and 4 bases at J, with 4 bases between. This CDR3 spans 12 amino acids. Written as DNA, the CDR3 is TGTGCCACCAGCAGAGCCCTAGAGACCCAGTACTTC. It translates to CATSRALETQYF.

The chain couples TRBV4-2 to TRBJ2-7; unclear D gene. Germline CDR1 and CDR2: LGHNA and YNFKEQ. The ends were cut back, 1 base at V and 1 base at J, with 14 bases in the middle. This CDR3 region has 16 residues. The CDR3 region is CASSQGVSGHSYEQYF. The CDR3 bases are TGTGCCAGCAGCCAAGGAGTGTCTGGGCATTCCTACGAGCAGTACTTC.

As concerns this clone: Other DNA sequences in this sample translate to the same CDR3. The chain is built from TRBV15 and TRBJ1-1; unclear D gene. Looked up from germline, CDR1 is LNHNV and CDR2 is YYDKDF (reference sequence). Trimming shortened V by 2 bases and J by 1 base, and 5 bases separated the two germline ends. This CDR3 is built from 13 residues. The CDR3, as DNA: TGTGCCACCAGCAGACAAGGGAACACTGAAGCTTTCTTT. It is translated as CATSRQGNTEAFF.